This T cell receptor (beta chain) was sequenced during a study of STAT5B mutations in CD4+ large granular lymphocyte leukemia. Study observations and caveats: Main leukemic clonotypes were patient-specific, but more than 20% appeared at low frequency elsewhere.

Original analysis: A productive frequency of 2.59 x 10-5 was the lowest detectable. Sequencing used immunoSEQ multiplex PCR; TCRdb keeps in-frame clones, though not all of them. V, J and clone size are taken as reported in that table, and D and trimming were inferred from the DNA itself. The repertoire holds fewer than 40,000 clones, with roughly nine tenths as singletons. CDR1 is SSHAT and CDR2 is FNYEAQ in the germline V gene (reference sequence). The CDR3 contains 13 residues. Of note for this clone: Antigen unknown. Its ends do not fully match the called genes, so a read error is possible.

Buffy coats from healthy blood donors served as controls. The specimen sequenced was CD4+ T cells from blood buffy coats. The chain links TRBV7-7 to TRBJ2-5; D is possibly TRBD1 (7 bases). This TCR derives from a human donor in good health. In DNA form, the CDR3 reads TGTGCTAGCAGCTGGGACAGCGGGGAGACCCAGTACTTC. Translation gives CASSWDSGETQYF.